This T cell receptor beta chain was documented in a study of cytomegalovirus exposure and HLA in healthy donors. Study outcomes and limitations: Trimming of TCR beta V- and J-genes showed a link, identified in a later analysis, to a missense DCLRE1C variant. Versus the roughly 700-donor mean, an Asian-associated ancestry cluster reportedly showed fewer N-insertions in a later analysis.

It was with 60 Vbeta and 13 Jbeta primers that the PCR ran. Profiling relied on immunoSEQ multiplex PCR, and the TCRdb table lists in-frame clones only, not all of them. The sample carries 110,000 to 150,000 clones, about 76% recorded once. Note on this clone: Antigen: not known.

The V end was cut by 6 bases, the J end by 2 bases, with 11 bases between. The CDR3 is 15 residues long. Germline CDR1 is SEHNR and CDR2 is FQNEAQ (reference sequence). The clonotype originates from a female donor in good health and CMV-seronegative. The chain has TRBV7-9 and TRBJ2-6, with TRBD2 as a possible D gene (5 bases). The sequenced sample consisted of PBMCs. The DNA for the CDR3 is TGTGCCAGCAGGTCCACTAGGACTGGGGCCAACGTCCTGACTTTC. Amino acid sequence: CASRSTRTGANVLTF.